The 26 T cell receptor beta chains below were found in one sample sequenced in a study of cytomegalovirus exposure and HLA in healthy donors. The PCR made use of 60 Vbeta and 13 Jbeta primers. The protocol was immunoSEQ multiplex PCR, while the TCRdb copy is restricted to in-frame clones and leaves out a portion. The table has 100,000 to 150,000 clones, 77% seen once. Sequencing input: PBMCs. These receptors were obtained from a woman aged 60-75 years in good health and CMV-seronegative.

This chain connects TRBV18 to TRBJ1-4, with a possible D match to TRBD1 (5 bases). This CDR3 has 16 amino acids. V was trimmed by 3 bases and J by 0 bases, leaving 11 bases between them. Germline CDR1 and CDR2: KGHSH and LQKENI. Here the CDR3 reads CASSPRADATNEKLFF. The CDR3 DNA follows: TGTGCCAGCTCACCCAGGGCCGATGCAACTAATGAAAAACTGTTTTTT.

Here the CDR3 DNA reads TGTGCCAGCAGCTTCCCAGGGTCCGGGGAGCTGTTTTTT. Translated, it gives CASSFPGSGELFF. This sequence joins TRBV11-3 and TRBJ2-2; D is possibly TRBD1 (5 bases). Deletions cut 3 bases from V and 6 bases from J, with 8 bases between. Germline CDR1 and CDR2: SGHNT and YENEEA. The CDR3 runs 13 residues.

The chain uses TRBV2 and TRBJ1-3, with D perhaps TRBD1 (5 bases). In germline, CDR1 is SNHLY, CDR2 FYNNEI. V lost 6 bases and J 5 bases, leaving 20 bases between the germline ends. The CDR3 has 16 residues. CDR3 sequence reads: CASRVGAGTKRNTIYF. In nucleotides, the CDR3 is TGTGCCAGCAGGGTGGGTGCGGGGACTAAAAGAAACACCATATATTTT.

This clone has a handful of counts. The CDR3 spells CASSSLNSAEQYF. The CDR3, as DNA: TGTGCCAGCAGCTCCCTAAACAGTGCCGAGCAGTACTTC. V is TRBV7-3 and J is TRBJ2-7; D remains ambiguous. The length of the CDR3 is 13 residues. Germline-derived CDR1 and CDR2 are SGHTA and FQGTGA. Trimming took off 4 bases at V and 6 bases at J, with 13 bases between the two ends.

This clone was seen a single time. This chain joins TRBV2 and TRBJ1-2; 9 bases align to TRBD1. CDR1 SNHLY and CDR2 FYNNEI come from the germline V gene. The junction had 6 bases not matched to a gene; V was cut back by 8 bases and J by 2 bases. CDR3 size: 14 residues. CDR3 in DNA: TGTGCCAGCGGGTCAGGGACAGGGAACTATGGCTACACCTTC. It translates to CASGSGTGNYGYTF.

This clone has just a few counts. The chain couples TRBV10-1 to TRBJ2-1, with 11 nucleotides matching TRBD2. From germline, CDR1 is WNHNN and CDR2 SYGVQD (reference sequence). The CDR3 totals 16 residues. J gave up 7 bases and V 2 bases, and 7 bases lay outside the gene matches. The CDR3 sequence is CASSEGLAGGFNEQFF. The CDR3 DNA follows: TGCGCCAGCAGTGAGGGGCTAGCGGGAGGTTTTAATGAGCAGTTCTTC.

The chain couples TRBV5-1 to TRBJ2-2; D remains unclear. Germline CDR1 SGHRS, CDR2 YFSETQ. The CDR3 spans 14 residues. Trimming shortened V by 5 bases and J by 1 base, and 9 bases separated the two germline ends. The CDR3 DNA reads TGCGCCAGCAGGTCGCTAGTGAACACCGGGGAGCTGTTTTTT. Protein product: CASRSLVNTGELFF.

The chain combines TRBV2 with TRBJ1-2; TRBD1 aligns across 9 bases. This CDR3 is built from 13 residues. V gave up 6 bases and J gave up 6 bases; unmatched junction bases: 5. Germline loops: CDR1 SNHLY, CDR2 FYNNEI. CDR3 DNA: TGTGCCAGCAGACCGGGACAGGGAGATGGCTACACCTTC. Encoded protein: CASRPGQGDGYTF. Together with reference TRBV2 and TRBJ1-2, the CDR3 gives the full variable domain: EPEVTQTPSHQVTQMGQEVILRCVPISNHLYFYWYRQILGQKVEFLVSFYNNEISEKSEIFDDQFSVERPDGSNFTLKIRSTKLEDSAMYFCASRPGQGDGYTFGSGTRLTVV.

In DNA form, the CDR3 reads TGTGCCACCAGCAGAGATTCCAGGGGCGCGGAGACCCAGTACTTC. Protein product: CATSRDSRGAETQYF. J is TRBJ2-5 and V is TRBV15; a possible D gene is TRBD1 (6 bases). Germline CDR1 is LNHNV and CDR2 is YYDKDF (reference sequence). The CDR3 consists of 15 residues. Trimming removed 0 bases from V and 5 bases from J, with 13 bases in between.

This chain links TRBV19 with TRBJ1-1; the D is unclear. Trimming took 7 bases from V and 1 from J, leaving 19 bases between them. CDR1 is LNHDA, CDR2 SQIVND, per germline (reference sequence). This CDR3 has 16 amino acids. In DNA form, the CDR3 reads TGTGCCAGTACCAACGGGGTGGGCAGAGAGAACACTGAAGCTTTCTTT. This translates into CASTNGVGRENTEAFF. Together with reference TRBV19 and TRBJ1-1, the CDR3 gives the full variable domain: DGGITQSPKYLFRKEGQNVTLSCEQNLNHDAMYWYRQDPGQGLRLIYYSQIVNDFQKGDIAEGYSVSREKKESFPLTVTSAQKNPTAFYLCASTNGVGRENTEAFFGQGTRLTVV.

The genes are TRBV7-9 and TRBJ2-7; D is ambiguous. The CDR3 runs to 16 residues. Germline loops: CDR1 SEHNR, CDR2 FQNEAQ (reference sequence). The germline V and J ends were trimmed by 0 bases and 4 bases, with 16 bases remaining between them. As DNA, the CDR3 is TGTGCCAGCAGCTTAGCGGCAGGATATAACGTTTACGAGCAGTACTTC. This encodes CASSLAAGYNVYEQYF.

The chain uses TRBV5-1 and TRBJ2-3; 8 bases match TRBD2. The CDR3 has 15 residues. Looked up from germline, CDR1 is SGHRS and CDR2 is YFSETQ. V was pared by 2 bases and J by 3 bases, with 5 bases of the junction left unmatched. CDR3: CASSFSGVGTDTQYF. CDR3 sequence (DNA): TGCGCCAGCAGCTTTAGCGGGGTTGGGACAGATACGCAGTATTTT.

This sequence joins TRBV7-8 and TRBJ2-7, with D perhaps TRBD1 (5 bases). The CDR3 runs to 15 residues. From germline, CDR1 is SGHVS and CDR2 FQNEAQ. V was cut by 3 bases and J by 2 bases, with 14 bases left in between. As DNA, the CDR3 is TGTGCCAGCAGCTTCTCCCGCGGCAGGGCCTACGAGCAGTACTTC. This gives the protein CASSFSRGRAYEQYF.

Only a few counts were recorded for this clone. J is TRBJ2-5 and V is TRBV11-2, with 9 bases fitting TRBD2. Germline CDR1 SGHAT, CDR2 FQNNGV. This CDR3 region has 15 residues. After removal of 5 bases from V and 9 bases from J, the junction contained 13 bases not matched to a gene. CDR3 loop: CASSPQVAAGGAQYF. CDR3 bases: TGTGCCAGCAGCCCCCAGGTAGCGGCGGGGGGGGCCCAGTACTTC.

J is TRBJ2-7 and V is TRBV19, with a possible D match to TRBD1 (7 bases). Germline V gives CDR1 LNHDA, CDR2 SQIVND (reference sequence). Trimming stripped 4 bases from V and 3 bases from J, with 19 bases between. There are 16 residues in the CDR3. CDR3 region: CASSTTQGGSSYEQYF. The CDR3 DNA reads TGTGCCAGTAGTACAACCCAGGGGGGCAGCAGCTACGAGCAGTACTTC.

This clone was seen more than once but under ten times. The chain uses TRBV5-1 and TRBJ1-1; D may be TRBD1 (6 bases). Germline V CDR1 and CDR2: SGHRS, YFSETQ. Trimming removed 6 bases at V and 4 bases at J, with 10 bases between. CDR3 length: 12 amino acids. For the CDR3, the DNA is TGCGCCAGCAAGGGGGGGGGCACTGAAGCTTTCTTT. Protein product: CASKGGGTEAFF.

V and J are TRBV6-1 and TRBJ1-1; D not resolved. The ends were cut back, 6 bases at V and 5 bases at J, with 10 bases in the middle. Germline CDR1 reads MNHNS; CDR2 reads SASEGT. The CDR3 loop spans 12 amino acids. The CDR3 coding sequence is TGTGCCAGCAGCGCCCGGTGGACTGAAGCTTTCTTT. It encodes CASSARWTEAFF.

This clone was counted between two and nine times. The chain combines TRBV29-1 with TRBJ1-1; D possibly corresponds to TRBD1 (6 bases). Germline V gives CDR1 SQVTM, CDR2 ANQGSEA. V was pared by 4 bases and J by 0 bases, with 12 bases between. The CDR3 is made up of 14 amino acids. In DNA form, the CDR3 reads TGCAGCGTTGGCGGTGGGACACTGAACACTGAAGCTTTCTTT. Protein sequence: CSVGGGTLNTEAFF.

This chain joins TRBV2 and TRBJ1-1; 9 bases map to TRBD1. The CDR3 length is 15 residues. CDR1 is SNHLY, CDR2 FYNNEI, per germline. Unmatched junction bases numbered 9, after V lost 6 bases and J lost 4 bases. The CDR3, as DNA: TGTGCCAGCAGCCCTCGGGGACAGGGTAGCACTGAAGCTTTCTTT. Amino acids: CASSPRGQGSTEAFF.

The chain carries TRBV7-9 and TRBJ2-1, with TRBD2 matching over 11 bases. CDR1 is SEHNR and CDR2 is FQNEAQ in the germline V gene (reference sequence). The V and J ends lost 5 bases and 2 bases, in that order; junction bases with no gene match: 2. This CDR3 has 15 residues. The CDR3 reads CASSQGLAAYNEQFF. The DNA for the CDR3 is TGTGCCAGCAGCCAGGGACTAGCGGCCTACAATGAGCAGTTCTTC.

The V gene is TRBV19, the J gene TRBJ2-5, with 8 nucleotides matching TRBD1. This CDR3 has 12 residues. The germline V gene encodes CDR1 LNHDA and CDR2 SQIVND (reference sequence). Germline trimming cut 4 bases from V and 8 bases from J; bases unmatched to any gene: 3. The CDR3 DNA reads as TGTGCCAGTAGTACGGACAGGGTAACCCAGTACTTC. This gives the protein CASSTDRVTQYF.

This clone turned up a few times. This chain links TRBV7-8 with TRBJ2-3; D possibly corresponds to TRBD1 (6 bases). The ends were cut back, 1 base at V and 3 bases at J, with 20 bases in the middle. The CDR3 length is 18 residues. Germline CDR1 SGHVS, CDR2 FQNEAQ. CDR3 in amino acids: CASSLGQGWVNTTDTQYF. Here the CDR3 DNA reads TGTGCCAGCAGCTTAGGGCAGGGGTGGGTAAACACAACAGATACGCAGTATTTT. Full variable domain (outside the CDR3, taken from reference TRBV7-8 and TRBJ2-3): GAGVSQSPRYKVAKRGQDVALRCDPISGHVSLFWYQQALGQGPEFLTYFQNEAQLDKSGLPSDRFFAERPEGSVSTLKIQRTQQEDSAVYLCASSLGQGWVNTTDTQYFGPGTRLTVL.

Only one count was recorded for this clone. V gene TRBV7-9 combines with J gene TRBJ2-7; 13 nucleotides align to TRBD2. The CDR3 is 15 residues long. The J segment lost 7 bases and the V segment lost 5 bases, leaving 8 bases of the junction unmatched. The germline V gene has CDR1 SEHNR and CDR2 FQNEAQ (reference sequence). The CDR3 DNA reads as TGTGCCAGCAGCCCAGATGGACTAGCGGGAGTTGAGCAGTACTTC. Amino acids: CASSPDGLAGVEQYF.

This chain uses TRBV28 with TRBJ2-7; tentatively, D is TRBD2 (6 bases). The CDR3 covers 14 residues. Germline assignment: CDR1 MDHEN and CDR2 SYDVKM. V was pared by 5 bases and J by 0 bases, with 11 bases between. This CDR3 is CASSQTTSSYEQYF. CDR3 DNA sequence: TGTGCCAGCAGTCAAACGACTAGCTCCTACGAGCAGTACTTC.

V usage is TRBV6-5 and J usage is TRBJ1-4; 8 positions agree with TRBD1. The germline V gene encodes CDR1 MNHEY and CDR2 SVGAGI. The CDR3 totals 16 residues. The V and J ends lost 4 bases and 3 bases, in that order; junction bases with no gene match: 7. The CDR3 here is CASSLQGGAANEKLFF. CDR3 bases: TGTGCCAGCAGTTTACAGGGGGGCGCAGCTAATGAAAAACTGTTTTTT.

V usage is TRBV5-1 and J usage is TRBJ2-5; D is perhaps TRBD2 (6 bases). CDR3 length equals 15 residues. From germline, CDR1 is SGHRS and CDR2 YFSETQ. V lost 7 bases and J 3 bases, leaving 19 bases between the germline ends. The CDR3 DNA is TGCGCCAGCCCGACCCCCGGACTACCAAAAGAGACCCAGTACTTC. It specifies CASPTPGLPKETQYF.